Listed below are T cell receptor beta chains from one sample, sequenced in a study of PD-L1 blockade in urothelial cancer. Repertoires were generated with immunoSEQ multiplex PCR, while TCRdb's copy carries only in-frame clones and drops some. The data contain about 55,000 clones, around 77% of them singletons. The source material was PBMCs, sampled around atezolizumab (anti-PD-L1) treatment. The receptors stem from a man in his 70s with urothelial cancer. CDR3s leave out the opening cysteine and the closing phenylalanine or tryptophan.

ATSDRDNEKLF	11	TRBJ1-4	TRBV10-3
ASRRGSGNYGYT	12	TRBJ1-2	TRBV28
ASSQNIAETQY	11	TRBJ2-3	TRBV4-1
ASSRVDRGENYGYT	14	TRBJ1-2	TRBV14
ASKKDLDSNQPQH	13	TRBJ1-5	TRBV19
SVSRNRGQSTEAF	13	TRBJ1-1	TRBV29-1
ASSVSGGSYNEQF	13	TRBJ2-1	TRBV2
ASSTRTSGSDDEQY	14	TRBJ2-7	TRBV28
ASSPSGRRTDTQY	13	TRBJ2-3	TRBV28
ASNLGTAYNYGYT	13	TRBJ1-2	TRBV6-1
ASSHRGEQY	9	TRBJ2-7	TRBV7-8
ASSLEGASGNTIY	13	TRBJ1-3	TRBV5-1
ASSQDISPSRVQY	13	TRBJ2-7	TRBV4-3
ASRGGAGGNTIY	12	TRBJ1-3	TRBV2
ASSLLSGTGGRNTEAF	16	TRBJ1-1	TRBV5-1
AISEVGTYEQY	11	TRBJ2-7	TRBV10-3
ASSPGTSGGSTDTQY	15	TRBJ2-3	TRBV7-2